This TCR beta chain was captured by sequencing in a study of shared T cell receptors in the human thymus. Per germline, CDR1 SGHRS and CDR2 YFSETQ. V was clipped by 4 bases and J by 12 bases, with 13 bases between them. This CDR3 contains 12 residues. Clones were sequenced by immunoSEQ multiplex PCR, and TCRdb holds only the in-frame ones, with some missing. Among hundreds of thousands of clones listed, 80% to 90% were seen once. These data were likewise used in another study, on human thymus T cells. That work adds: The authors found apparently biased V and J gene usage in thymic and blood repertoires. In unrelated individuals, thymic repertoires overlapped highly, according to related research.

V usage is TRBV5-1 and J usage is TRBJ1-4; maybe TRBD1 (5 bases). The receptor was derived from a girl less than two years old with a congenital heart defect. Sequencing was done on a sample of thymocytes. CDR3 loop: CASSSPGEELFF. The CDR3, as DNA: TGCGCCAGCAGCAGCCCGGGGGAGGAACTGTTTTTT.